The 7 T cell receptor beta chains below were found in one sample sequenced in a study of cytomegalovirus exposure and HLA in healthy donors. Some clones are missing from TCRdb's copy, which holds only in-frame ones; the method was immunoSEQ multiplex PCR. The sample includes some 130,000 clones, about 91% of them seen just once. Sequencing used PBMCs. The origin of the receptors is a woman under 30 in good health and CMV-seronegative.

V and J are TRBV2 and TRBJ1-4; D not certain. The CDR3 sequence is 15 residues long. V was cut by 5 bases and J by 6 bases, with 16 bases left in between. Germline assignment: CDR1 SNHLY and CDR2 FYNNEI. The CDR3 region is CASSLGQPPYEKLFF. Written as DNA, the CDR3 is TGTGCCAGCAGTCTTGGGCAGCCACCTTATGAAAAACTGTTTTTT.

The chain is built from TRBV5-1 and TRBJ2-2, with 9 bases that match TRBD1. The CDR3 extends over 14 amino acids. The V segment lost 4 bases and the J segment 7 bases; nucleotides outside the gene matches: 5. CDR1 SGHRS and CDR2 YFSETQ come from the germline V gene. In nucleotides, the CDR3 is TGCGCCAGCAGCCCCGGACAGGGGATCGGGGAGCTGTTTTTT. Its translation: CASSPGQGIGELFF.

This chain's CDR3 is CASSSSGQGLAEQYF. CDR3 bases: TGTGCCAGCTCATCGTCGGGACAGGGTTTGGCCGAGCAGTACTTC. The rearrangement joins TRBV18 to TRBJ2-7; 9 bases agree with TRBD1. Trimming at V came to 5 bases and at J to 6 bases, leaving 11 bases not matched to a gene. The V gene's germline CDR1 is KGHSH and CDR2 LQKENI. The CDR3 runs to 15 residues.

The chain couples TRBV6-1 to TRBJ2-7; maybe TRBD1 (5 bases). The CDR3 has 15 amino acids. The germline V gene has CDR1 MNHNS and CDR2 SASEGT. V was clipped by 7 bases and J by 3 bases, with 19 bases between them. CDR3 sequence reads: CASTLARTRNYEQYF. The CDR3, as DNA: TGTGCCAGCACCCTGGCCAGGACAAGGAACTACGAGCAGTACTTC.

The chain combines TRBV6-1 with TRBJ2-3, with TRBD2 matching 8 bases. The CDR3 is 19 residues long. Unmatched junction bases numbered 13, after V lost 2 bases and J lost 0 bases. CDR1 MNHNS and CDR2 SASEGT come from the germline V gene. CDR3 sequence: CASSEFSGGLIISTDTQYF. The CDR3 DNA reads TGTGCCAGCAGTGAATTCAGCGGGGGACTCATCATTAGCACAGATACGCAGTATTTT.

The rearrangement links TRBV19 to TRBJ1-2; 7 bases are shared with TRBD1. This CDR3 is built from 16 residues. V was clipped by 5 bases and J by 5 bases; unmatched bases: 14. The germline gives CDR1 LNHDA, CDR2 SQIVND (reference sequence). The CDR3 region has the DNA TGTGCCAGTAGTCGACCCCAATTGACAGGGCGGTATGGCTACACCTTC. Protein sequence: CASSRPQLTGRYGYTF.

This chain joins TRBV2 and TRBJ2-5; D unclear. The V end lost 8 bases, the J end lost 4 bases, and 17 bases lay between the germline ends. This CDR3 spans 14 amino acids. Per the germline V gene, CDR1 is SNHLY and CDR2 is FYNNEI. In DNA form, the CDR3 reads TGTGCCAGCGAACGAAACTCGATTTTAGAGACCCAGTACTTC. Its protein is CASERNSILETQYF.